The sequence of this T cell receptor (beta chain) was determined in a study of blood T cell repertoires in COVID-19. Study context: T cells, B-cell-depleted T cells, or PBMCs supplied cDNA or gDNA.

The method was immunoSEQ multiplex PCR; TCRdb's version includes in-frame clones alone and lacks a portion of them. The sample has about 270,000 clones; approximately 90% are singletons. Individuals in the exposed group had encountered a COVID-19 case within 2 weeks preceding study entry. The CDR3 has 13 residues. Unmatched junction bases numbered 6, after V lost 6 bases and J lost 8 bases. Germline loops: CDR1 MDHEN, CDR2 SYDVKM. This TCR derives from a man between 40 and 49 years old who had been exposed to COVID-19. Sequenced input: PBMCs or T cells enriched from blood (not recorded which). The rearrangement links TRBV28 to TRBJ2-1; 8 bases fit TRBD2. CDR3 sequence: CASRRGRFDEQFF. In DNA form, the CDR3 reads TGTGCCAGCAGGCGCGGGAGGTTTGATGAGCAGTTCTTC.